The present T cell receptor beta chain was sequenced within a study of cytomegalovirus exposure and HLA in healthy donors. An approximately 130-subject validation cohort, separate from the approximately 720-subject first cohort, supplied the donors. Germline CDR1 and CDR2: SGHRS and YFSETQ. CDR3 length: 14 amino acids. As regards this clone: One junction end disagrees with the germline gene, perhaps due to a read error.

Repertoires were generated with immunoSEQ multiplex PCR, while TCRdb's copy carries only in-frame clones and drops some. The sample shows fewer than 120,000 clones, more than 70% of them seen only once. The sequence came from a woman under 30 in good health and CMV-seronegative. This chain connects TRBV5-1 to TRBJ1-4, with 8 bases identical to TRBD1. Sequences were obtained from PBMCs. CDR3 residues: CASRLDRDDEKLFF. CDR3 DNA: TGCGCCAGCAGATTGGACAGGGATGATGAAAAACTGTTTTTT.